The source of this T cell receptor (beta chain) is a study of CD8+ T cells in alopecia areata. Regarding the study as a whole: Higher clonality was seen in lesional scalp than in normal scalp, especially in alopecia totalis/universalis.

V lost 1 base and J lost 2, with 14 bases in between. Per the germline V gene, CDR1 is SGHRS and CDR2 is YFSETQ. CDR3 length equals 16 residues. Once RNA had been extracted, it was reverse transcribed into cDNA to act as the sequencing template. The repertoire was sequenced with immunoSEQ multiplex PCR; TCRdb's copy has only in-frame clones and lacks some. The repertoire holds 150,000 to 200,000 clones, roughly two thirds seen once, with roughly 0.85% in the top ten. This sample's treatment: oral pan-JAK inhibitor, 5-10 mg twice daily. The table lists this clone with a few counts. Its specificity is not known.

The rearrangement links TRBV5-1 to TRBJ2-3; D is ambiguous. This clonotype originated in a human donor with alopecia areata. The source was CD4+ T cells sorted from blood, collected at week 4, from a patient treated with tofacitinib. The CDR3 loop reads CASSLLGSLPTDTQYF. The CDR3 DNA is TGCGCCAGCAGCTTGCTGGGCAGCCTCCCCACAGATACGCAGTATTTT.